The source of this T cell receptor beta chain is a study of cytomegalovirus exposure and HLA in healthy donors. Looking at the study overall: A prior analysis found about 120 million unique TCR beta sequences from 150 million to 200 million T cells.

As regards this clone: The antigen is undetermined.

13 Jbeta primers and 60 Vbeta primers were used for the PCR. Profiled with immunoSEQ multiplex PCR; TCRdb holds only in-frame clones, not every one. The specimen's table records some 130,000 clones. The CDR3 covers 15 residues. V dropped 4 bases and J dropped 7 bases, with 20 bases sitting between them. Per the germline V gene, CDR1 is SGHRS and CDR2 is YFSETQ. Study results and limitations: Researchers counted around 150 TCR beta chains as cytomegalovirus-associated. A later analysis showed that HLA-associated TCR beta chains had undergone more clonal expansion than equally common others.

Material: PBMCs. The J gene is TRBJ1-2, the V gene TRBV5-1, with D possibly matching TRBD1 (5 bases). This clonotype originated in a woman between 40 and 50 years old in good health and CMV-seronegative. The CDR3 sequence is CASSPASTGHSGYTF. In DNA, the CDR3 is TGCGCCAGCAGCCCGGCAAGCACAGGCCATAGTGGCTACACCTTC.